The present T cell receptor (beta chain) was sequenced within a study of regulatory T cells in long-lasting Graves disease. Researchers made TCR beta libraries by using iRepertoire HTBI primers and running Arm-PCR on CDR3 regions. TCRdb re-called the multiplex PCR reads with MiXCR, one entry per CDR3 protein. The sample yields fewer than 400,000 distinct CDR3 sequences, roughly a fifth seen once. This clonotype was picked up many times. Documented time point: persistent/refractory GD, antithyroid drugs over 5 years with positive TRAb. After RNA was extracted from PBMCs, the TCR library was made from it. The authors drew patients from an endocrinology department in Xi'an, China. The CDR3 is made up of 11 amino acids. Trimming removed 11 bases from V and 1 base from J, with 9 bases in between. The germline CDR1 and CDR2 sequences are SGHAT and FQNNGV.

This receptor was identified in a female donor with Graves disease. The sequences come from peripheral blood mononuclear cells (PBMCs), collected when the disease was refractory, from a patient treated with antithyroid drugs. The V and J genes are TRBV11-2 and TRBJ2-7, with TRBD1 as a possible D gene (5 bases). The CDR3: CASTASYEQYF. As DNA, the CDR3 is TGTGCCTCGACAGCGTCCTACGAGCAGTACTTC. The full variable domain, its missing parts supplied by reference TRBV11-2 and TRBJ2-7, is EAGVAQSPRYKIIEKRQSVAFWCNPISGHATLYWYQQILGQGPKLLIQFQNNGVVDDSQLPKDRFSAERLKGVDSTLKIQPAKLEDSAVYLCASTASYEQYFGPGTRLTVT.